This T cell receptor (beta chain) was identified during a study of PD-1 blockade in mismatch repair-deficient tumors (TCRdb year 2017). About the study as a whole: The trial enrolled some 90 consecutive patients with under 15 mismatch repair-deficient cancer types between 2013 and late 2016, all previously treated and progressing. Tumor-associated T cell clones in the peripheral blood of patients responding to PD-1 blockade were tracked using deep sequencing of TCR CDR3 regions.

What the time point label conveys for this sample: peripheral blood before pembrolizumab. For each enrolled patient, mismatch repair deficiency was established using either polymerase chain reaction or immunohistochemistry. A few patients who responded to pembrolizumab therapy underwent TCR sequencing. Pembrolizumab PD-1 blockade was prospectively tested in advanced mismatch repair-deficient cancers, regardless of tissue of origin, in the phase II trial. Peripheral blood T cell samples were collected serially, before PD-1 blockade began and at several time points afterward. Blood sampling time points were reported as weeks after the first dose of pembrolizumab. With regard to this clone: What this receptor recognizes is not known. The sample holds no much larger clone one base away, and base qualities are not on file.

What the study reported, not specific to this receptor: After pembrolizumab, tumor-resident clones, which were often undetectable in blood before treatment, expanded rapidly and then contracted, generally ahead of radiologic responses.

The CDR3 has 14 amino acids, counting the end cysteine and phenylalanine. Only the CDR3 region is kept as DNA, spanning 42 bases read in frame from base 1. Taken from the germline V gene, the CDR1 and CDR2 loops are MDHEN and SYDVKM. V lost 7 bases and J lost 1 base; the stretch between them is 12 bases long. The receptor library was made with the immunoSEQ multiplex PCR assay. Here the immuneACCESS table is served through TCRdb, limited to in-frame sequences with V and J called. Missing clones are a known gap in these copies; in checked studies unresolved V genes cover under half, and the rest lacks a known reason. The sample contains some 27,000 clones, approximately 84% of them found a single time. About 3% of the sample is in the top ten clones.

The TCR was taken from an adult with mismatch repair-deficient cancer. The rearrangement combines TRBV28 with TRBJ2-3; there is no confident call for the D gene. The sequences come from PBMCs, collected before pembrolizumab treatment. The DNA is TGTGCCAGCAACCGATTTAGTCGCACAGATACGCAGTATTTT. Translated, it reads CASNRFSRTDTQYF.